Below are 10 T cell receptor beta chains sequenced from a single sample in a study of blood T cell repertoires in COVID-19. The protocol was immunoSEQ multiplex PCR, while the TCRdb copy is restricted to in-frame clones and leaves out a portion. This table has a few hundred thousand clones, about nine tenths appearing once. The sequenced sample was PBMCs or T cells enriched from blood (not recorded which). The receptor source for this set is a woman in her thirties or forties who had been exposed to COVID-19.

The rearrangement uses TRBV5-1 and TRBJ2-1; 9 nucleotides align to TRBD2. Germline CDR1 is SGHRS and CDR2 is YFSETQ. The CDR3 consists of 17 residues. With V trimmed by 2 bases and J by 0 bases, 6 bases remained unmatched. DNA of the CDR3: TGCGCCAGCAGCTTAACAAGCGGGAGGAGCTCCTACAATGAGCAGTTCTTC. Translating it yields CASSLTSGRSSYNEQFF.

This sequence joins TRBV5-4 and TRBJ2-7; perhaps TRBD2 as D (5 bases). Trimming took 5 bases from V and 0 from J, leaving 9 bases between them. The germline V gene has CDR1 SGHNT and CDR2 YYREEE (reference sequence). The CDR3 runs 13 residues. The CDR3 sequence: CASSGEGSYEQYF. CDR3 DNA: TGTGCCAGCAGTGGAGAGGGCTCCTACGAGCAGTACTTC.

This clone was found a few times. The chain employs TRBV18 and TRBJ1-2; 8 bases are shared with TRBD1. The J segment lost 0 bases and the V segment lost 3 bases, leaving 3 bases of the junction unmatched. Germline CDR1 and CDR2: KGHSH and LQKENI. The CDR3 contains 15 residues. In nucleotides, the CDR3 is TGTGCCAGCTCACCGTCACAGGGGGCTAACTATGGCTACACCTTC. Encoded protein: CASSPSQGANYGYTF. The complete variable domain, with remaining parts taken from reference TRBV18 and TRBJ1-2, reads NAGVMQNPRHLVRRRGQEARLRCSPMKGHSHVYWYRQLPEEGLKFMVYLQKENIIDESGMPKERFSAEFPKEGPSILRIQQVVRGDSAAYFCASSPSQGANYGYTFGSGTRLTVV.

CDR3 residues: CASSLVQVSEQFF. For the CDR3, the DNA is TGTGCCAGCAGCTTGGTACAGGTTTCTGAGCAGTTCTTC. The chain carries TRBV7-9 and TRBJ2-1, with TRBD1 as a possible D gene (5 bases). Trimming shortened V by 3 bases and J by 9 bases, and 12 bases separated the two germline ends. The CDR3 is 13 amino acids. Looked up from germline, CDR1 is SEHNR and CDR2 is FQNEAQ (reference sequence).

The chain is built from TRBV25-1 and TRBJ1-4; 7 positions agree with TRBD1. V lost 4 bases to trimming and J lost 13 bases; unmatched junction nucleotides: 9. The V gene's germline CDR1 is MGHDK and CDR2 SYGVNS. The CDR3 has 13 amino acids. CDR3 sequence (DNA): TGTGCCAGCAGTGGAGGGACAGCCCTTGTACTGTTTTTT. Protein sequence: CASSGGTALVLFF.

This chain uses TRBV18 with TRBJ1-1; 9 bases fit TRBD1. The CDR3 contains 16 residues. The V and J ends lost 0 bases and 4 bases, in that order; junction bases with no gene match: 6. Germline CDR1 is KGHSH and CDR2 is LQKENI. CDR3 nucleotide sequence: TGTGCCAGCTCACCACCCGGGACAGGGAAGACCACTGAAGCTTTCTTT. Its protein is CASSPPGTGKTTEAFF.

The rearrangement uses TRBV4-1 and TRBJ1-6; unclear D gene. The V end lost 2 bases, the J end lost 0 bases, and 8 bases lay between the germline ends. The CDR3 runs to 16 residues. Looked up from germline, CDR1 is MGHRA and CDR2 is YSYEKL. In DNA, the CDR3 is TGCGCCAGCAGCCAATCATTGAGCTCCTATAATTCACCCCTCCACTTT. Translated, it gives CASSQSLSSYNSPLHF.

V gene TRBV7-3 combines with J gene TRBJ1-2, with 7 bases that match TRBD1. This CDR3 contains 15 residues. CDR1 SGHTA and CDR2 FQGTGA come from the germline V gene. The V segment lost 5 bases and the J segment 2 bases; nucleotides outside the gene matches: 8. CDR3 protein: CASSLLPTGNYGYTF. In nucleotides, the CDR3 is TGTGCCAGCAGCCTCCTCCCGACAGGGAACTATGGCTACACCTTC. The full variable domain, its missing parts supplied by reference TRBV7-3 and TRBJ1-2, is GAGVSQTPSNKVTEKGKYVELRCDPISGHTALYWYRQSLGQGPEFLIYFQGTGAADDSGLPNDRFFAVRPEGSVSTLKIQRTERGDSAVYLCASSLLPTGNYGYTFGSGTRLTVV.

V and J are TRBV12-5 and TRBJ1-1, with 9 nucleotides matching TRBD1. V was pared by 0 bases and J by 1 base, with 9 bases of the junction left unmatched. The CDR3 runs to 18 residues. From germline, CDR1 is LGHNT and CDR2 FRNRAP. This CDR3 is CASGLVMGQGFANTEAFF. CDR3 coding DNA: TGTGCTAGTGGTTTGGTCATGGGACAGGGCTTTGCGAACACTGAAGCTTTCTTT.

The chain combines TRBV28 with TRBJ1-5; D not resolved. Germline values: CDR1 MDHEN, CDR2 SYDVKM. The CDR3 runs to 14 residues. V was shortened by 5 bases and J by 3 bases, with 11 bases between the two germline ends. CDR3 residues: CASSRRGPNQPQHF. The CDR3, as DNA: TGTGCCAGCAGTCGACGCGGGCCCAATCAGCCCCAGCATTTT.